This TCR beta chain derives from a study of CD8 T cells in ankylosing spondylitis. About this clonotype itself: Its antigen remains unidentified.

Study results and limitations: Reportedly, matched ankylosing spondylitis synovial fluid was significantly enriched for disease-linked clones. Certain motif variants had earlier appeared in reactive arthritis synovial fluid and blood. Several highly homologous variants made up a TCR beta motif, and this motif appeared characteristic of ankylosing spondylitis blood. In peripheral blood, disease-linked CD8+ clones occurred at relatively low frequencies.

The length of the CDR3 is 15 residues. The germline V gene encodes CDR1 MNHEY and CDR2 SVGAGI. The V and J ends lost 0 bases and 10 bases, in that order; junction bases with no gene match: 1. Researchers built TCR beta libraries using quantitative 5'-RACE with molecular barcodes. TCRdb passed the 5' RACE reads through MiXCR, listing each CDR3 protein once. This table holds tens of thousands of distinct CDR3 sequences, roughly 9% found once. This clonotype was sampled from a male donor with ankylosing spondylitis. The V and J genes are TRBV6-5 and TRBJ2-1; the match to TRBD2 covers 15 bases. Sequenced material: blood, either unsorted or a sorted T cell fraction (not recorded which). CDR3 region: CASSYSGTSGREQFF. The CDR3 bases are TGTGCCAGCAGTTACTCCGGGACTAGCGGGAGGGAGCAGTTCTTC.